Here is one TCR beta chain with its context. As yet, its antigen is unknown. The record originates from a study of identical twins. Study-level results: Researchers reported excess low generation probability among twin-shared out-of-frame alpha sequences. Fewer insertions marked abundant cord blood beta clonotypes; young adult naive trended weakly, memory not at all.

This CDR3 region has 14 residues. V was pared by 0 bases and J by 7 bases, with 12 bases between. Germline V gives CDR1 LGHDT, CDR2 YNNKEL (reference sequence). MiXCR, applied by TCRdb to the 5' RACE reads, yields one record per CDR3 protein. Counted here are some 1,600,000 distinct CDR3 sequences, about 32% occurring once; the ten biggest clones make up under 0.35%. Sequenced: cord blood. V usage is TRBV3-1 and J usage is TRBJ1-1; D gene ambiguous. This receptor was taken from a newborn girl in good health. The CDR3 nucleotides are TGTGCCAGCAGCCAAGATTTAGGGATCGGTGAAGCTTTCTTT. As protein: CASSQDLGIGEAFF.